These T cell receptor beta chains were read from a single sample in a study of blood T cells in healthy people across ages. TCRdb called the 5' RACE reads again in MiXCR, with one record for every CDR3 protein. The repertoire holds over 1,300,000 distinct CDR3 sequences, 59% seen once, with 6.5% to 8% in the top ten. The sequenced material came from blood. The receptors derive from a young man in good health. The CDR3 runs from the conserved cysteine through the conserved F or W. Fields, in order: clone size, D gene, J gene, V gene, CDR3 DNA, CDR3 protein. A D gene is named only where the DNA matches it firmly. Clone size is given for some rows only: seen once, a few or many times, or a class if the clone is expanded.

few,-,TRBJ1-2,TRBV25-1,TGTGCCAGCAGTGAAGGCCCACCCAATGGCTACACCTTC,CASSEGPPNGYTF
-,-,TRBJ2-2,TRBV5-1,TGCGCCAGCAGCTTGGCGGGGGCTCCCACCGGGGAGCTGTTTTTT,CASSLAGAPTGELFF
-,-,TRBJ2-3,TRBV11-2,TGTGCCAGCAGCTTGTGGCCCACAGATACGCAGTATTTT,CASSLWPTDTQYF
-,TRBD1,TRBJ2-1,TRBV6-2/TRBV6-3,TGTGCCAGCAGTTACTCGGGGACAGGGGACGACAATGAGCAGTTCTTC,CASSYSGTGDDNEQFF
-,TRBD1,TRBJ1-4,TRBV20-1,TGCAGTGCTAGAAAGACAGGGGGGAGAGGAGAAAAACTGTTTTTT,CSARKTGGRGEKLFF
-,-,TRBJ1-2,TRBV11-2,TGTGCCAGCAGTGGCTACGAGGTCTATGGCTACACCTTC,CASSGYEVYGYTF
few,-,TRBJ2-1,TRBV5-6,TGTGCCAGCAGTCGGAAGGACGAGAGCTACAATGAGCAGTTCTTC,CASSRKDESYNEQFF
-,-,TRBJ2-6,TRBV21-1,TGTGCCAGCAGCAAAAGGCCCAGGGAAAGCACTGGGGCCAACGTCCTGACTTTC,CASSKRPRESTGANVLTF
once,TRBD2,TRBJ2-7,TRBV12-3/TRBV12-4,TGTGCCAGCAGTCTTAGCGGGAGGGGACGTTACGAGCAGTACTTC,CASSLSGRGRYEQYF
many,-,TRBJ2-3,TRBV7-2,TGTGCCAGCAGCTTAGAGGCGGGTACAGATACGCAGTATTTT,CASSLEAGTDTQYF
-,-,TRBJ2-5,TRBV13,TGTGCCAGCAGCTTAACCACGGGACCCCGTAGAGAGACCCAGTACTTC,CASSLTTGPRRETQYF
few,TRBD2,TRBJ2-7,TRBV5-1,TGCGCCAGCAGCTTGGATCCGGGGGGCTCCTACGAGCAGTACTTC,CASSLDPGGSYEQYF
-,TRBD1,TRBJ2-7,TRBV4-3,TGCGCCAGCAGCCAAGAACGATCGACAGGGGGCAGGTACGAGCAGTACTTC,CASSQERSTGGRYEQYF
-,TRBD1,TRBJ1-2,TRBV12-3/TRBV12-4,TGTGCCAGCAGCCCCTGGACAGGGGGCTATGGCTACACCTTC,CASSPWTGGYGYTF
once,-,TRBJ2-1,TRBV7-7,TGTGCTAGCAGCTCTGCAACGAGAGGGGAGCAGTTCTTC,CASSSATRGEQFF
-,-,TRBJ2-1,TRBV28,TGTGCCAGCAAGGGTCCTGACAGGCGAGGTTACTCCTACAATGAGCAGTTCTTC,CASKGPDRRGYSYNEQFF
many,TRBD2,TRBJ2-7,TRBV6-6,TGTGCCAGCAGTTCTAGCGGGGAGTTGAACGAGCAGTACTTC,CASSSSGELNEQYF
-,TRBD1,TRBJ2-2,TRBV5-1,TGCGCCAGCAGCTTCGGACAGGGGAGTGCCGGGGAGCTGTTTTTT,CASSFGQGSAGELFF
-,TRBD2,TRBJ2-2,TRBV4-3,TGCGCCAGCAGCCAAGATTCTAGCGGGGGGGCTATCGGGGAGCTGTTTTTT,CASSQDSSGGAIGELFF
-,-,TRBJ1-5,TRBV12-3/TRBV12-4,TGTGCCAGCAGACCTTCAGATGTTCAGCCCCAGCATTTT,CASRPSDVQPQHF
-,TRBD2,TRBJ2-1,TRBV28,TGTGCCAGCAGTCTTCCGGGGACTAGTGACAATGAGCAGTTCTTC,CASSLPGTSDNEQFF
-,-,TRBJ1-2,TRBV4-3,TGCGCCAGCAGCCCAGTTCACAAAAACAGGAAGTATGGCTACACCTTC,CASSPVHKNRKYGYTF
many,-,TRBJ2-3,TRBV6-5,TGTGCCAGCAGAGGAGGACCAGATACGCAGTATTTT,CASRGGPDTQYF
-,-,TRBJ1-2,TRBV6-1,TGTGCCAGCACCCCAGGCTGGGGAGACAGCCCGACTAACTATGGCTACACCTTC,CASTPGWGDSPTNYGYTF
-,TRBD1,TRBJ2-6,TRBV12-3/TRBV12-4,TGTGCCTCCAGGGACCCAGGGACAGGGGAATACGGGGCCAACGTCCTGACTTTC,CASRDPGTGEYGANVLTF
few,-,TRBJ2-1,TRBV5-5,TGTGCCAGCGGGTTGTCAGATGAGCAGTTCTTC,CASGLSDEQFF
-,-,TRBJ2-7,TRBV28,TGCGCCAGCAGTTCCCAGGGGAGGGGCTCCTACGACCAGTACTTC,CASSSQGRGSYDQYF
-,TRBD2,TRBJ2-3,TRBV12-3/TRBV12-4,TGTGCCAGCAGTTTTCGGGGGGGGCGCACAGATACGCAGTATTTT,CASSFRGGRTDTQYF
once,TRBD2,TRBJ2-3,TRBV6-5,TGTGCCAGCAGTTACGTGTTCGGGACTAGCGGGAACGCAGATACGCAGTATTTT,CASSYVFGTSGNADTQYF
-,-,TRBJ1-5,TRBV6-5,TGTGCCAGCAGTTGGCGTAAGGGGGATAGCAATCAGCCCCAGCATTTT,CASSWRKGDSNQPQHF
-,-,TRBJ2-3,TRBV4-1,TGCGCCAGCAGCCAAGATCTCCCTCCGTTATCAGATACGCAGTATTTT,CASSQDLPPLSDTQYF
-,-,TRBJ2-1,TRBV7-9,TGTGCCAGCAGCTTAATTGCGGTTGAGCAGTTCTTC,CASSLIAVEQFF
-,-,TRBJ2-3,TRBV4-1,TGCGCCAGCAGCCCCTTGGGACGTACGATCGCTGATACGCAGTATTTT,CASSPLGRTIADTQYF
once,-,TRBJ2-7,TRBV20-1,TGCAGTGCTGGGACCAATATAGGAGTCCACGAGCAGTACTTC,CSAGTNIGVHEQYF
once,TRBD1,TRBJ2-5,TRBV10-3,TGTGCCATTGGACAGGGGACCCAGTACTTC,CAIGQGTQYF
-,-,TRBJ2-1,TRBV20-1,TGCAGTGTAACATCCGGGACCTCAAGCTCCTACAATGAGCAGTTCTTC,CSVTSGTSSSYNEQFF
few,-,TRBJ2-1,TRBV27,TGTGCCAGCAGTGCTAGGAACAATGAGCAGTTCTTC,CASSARNNEQFF
-,TRBD1,TRBJ1-4,TRBV28,TGTGCAGGAGGGGGCGATGAAAAACTGTTTTTT,CAGGGDEKLFF
few,-,TRBJ1-2,TRBV7-9,TGTGCCAGCAGCTTATTTGTGGATGGCTACACCTTC,CASSLFVDGYTF
-,TRBD2,TRBJ2-3,TRBV10-3,TGTGCCATCAGTGAGTCGGCGGGGGGCACAGATACGCAGTATTTT,CAISESAGGTDTQYF
-,-,TRBJ2-6,TRBV6-5,TGTGCCAGCAGCAACGTTATGGGGGCTGGGGCCAACGTCCTGACTTTC,CASSNVMGAGANVLTF
-,-,TRBJ2-1,TRBV7-9,TGTGCCAGCAGCTTAATCTCAGGGGCCCAGCAGTTCTTC,CASSLISGAQQFF